A selection of T cell receptor beta chains follows, all from one sample in a study of neurological immune-mediated disorders. MiXCR, applied by TCRdb to the 5' RACE reads, yields one record per CDR3 protein. Of over 35,000 distinct CDR3 sequences in the sample, 3.8% were seen once. Input material: PBMCs. The receptors here all came from a man aged 25 to 40 with multiple sclerosis. CDR3s include the opening cysteine and the closing phenylalanine or tryptophan. Fields, in order: V gene, J gene, clone size, D gene, CDR3 DNA, CDR3 protein. D genes are given only for firm matches. Expanded clones are given a class, and other clones once, few, many or no size at all.

TRBV5-1	TRBJ2-3	.	.	TGCGCCAGCAGAACCTATCAAGCAGATACGCAGTATTTT	CASRTYQADTQYF
TRBV4-1	TRBJ2-7	many	TRBD1	TGCGCCAGCAGCCAAGATAGGGGGACAGTTGGGGGCAACTACGAGCAGTACTTC	CASSQDRGTVGGNYEQYF
TRBV11-2	TRBJ1-1	many	.	TGTGCCAGCAGCTTAGTGATGGGGCAGCCGAACACTGAAGCTTTCTTT	CASSLVMGQPNTEAFF
TRBV14	TRBJ1-1	many	TRBD1	TGTGCCAGCAGCCCTTTAGGGGGCTCAAGGGGTGAAGCTTTCTTT	CASSPLGGSRGEAFF
TRBV7-2	TRBJ1-2	many	TRBD1	TGTGCCAGCAGCCCGAGGACAGGGGGCTTAGGCTACACCTTC	CASSPRTGGLGYTF
TRBV6-2/TRBV6-3	TRBJ2-1	few	TRBD2	TGTGCCAGTATACTAGCGGGGAAAAATGAGCAGTTCTTC	CASILAGKNEQFF
TRBV12-3/TRBV12-4	TRBJ1-1	many	.	TGTGCCAGCAGTTTTTCAGGGAACACTGAAGCTTTCTTT	CASSFSGNTEAFF
TRBV10-3	TRBJ2-4	many	TRBD1	TGTGCCATCAAGGGACAGGGGGCCAAAAACATTCAGTACTTC	CAIKGQGAKNIQYF
TRBV12-3/TRBV12-4	TRBJ2-3	.	TRBD2	TGTGCCAGCAGCGCAATTCATAGGACTAGCGGGGACCCAGATACGCAGTATTTT	CASSAIHRTSGDPDTQYF
TRBV20-1	TRBJ1-2	.	TRBD1	TGCAGTGCTTCAAGGGACAGTGGTAATAACTATGGCTACACCTTC	CSASRDSGNNYGYTF
TRBV5-1	TRBJ1-1	many	.	TGCGCCAGCAGGATGATCCTGAACACTGAAGCTTTCTTT	CASRMILNTEAFF
TRBV9	TRBJ2-1	.	.	TGCGCCAGCAGCGTAGAAGACCTCTACAATGAGCAGTTCTTC	CASSVEDLYNEQFF
TRBV3-1	TRBJ1-6	many	TRBD1	TGTGCCAGCAGCCGGACAGGACGGCAATCACCCCTCCACTTT	CASSRTGRQSPLHF
TRBV4-1	TRBJ2-3	few	TRBD2	TGCGCCAGCAGCCAAGGGGAGGGAGTTAGCACAGATACGCAGTATTTT	CASSQGEGVSTDTQYF
TRBV6-5	TRBJ1-2	many	.	TGTGCCAGCAGTATCGGACAGCACCCATATAACTATGGCTACACCTTC	CASSIGQHPYNYGYTF
TRBV7-2	TRBJ2-4	many	TRBD1	TGTGCCAGCAGCTTAGTTAGTAGGGGGCAGGACATTCAGTACTTC	CASSLVSRGQDIQYF
TRBV4-3	TRBJ1-2	few	.	TGCGCCAGCAGCCGCGAGATTGAAATGGGCGGCTACACCTTC	CASSREIEMGGYTF
TRBV5-1	TRBJ2-7	.	.	TGCGCCAGCAGTGAGGGGGGGACCTACGAGCAGTACTTC	CASSEGGTYEQYF
TRBV6-4	TRBJ1-5	.	.	TGTGCCAGCAGTGGTTTGGCAGGTCAGCCCCAGCATTTT	CASSGLAGQPQHF
TRBV5-1	TRBJ2-5	many	TRBD2	TGCGCCAGCAGCCCGGCCCCAGCGGGGGGCCAAGAGACCCAGTACTTC	CASSPAPAGGQETQYF
TRBV29-1	TRBJ1-1	medium-sized	.	TGCAGCGTAGGGACGGGGGAGACTGAAGCTTTCTTT	CSVGTGETEAFF
TRBV4-1	TRBJ1-2	.	.	TGCGCCAGCAGCCAAGTACCCGAAAACTATGGCTACACCTTT	CASSQVPENYGYTF
TRBV29-1	TRBJ2-3	many	.	TGCAGCGTTGAATATTTCAGGGAAGGCACAGATACGCAGTATTTT	CSVEYFREGTDTQYF
TRBV20-1	TRBJ1-1	many	.	TGCAGTGCTAGTCAGGGGCCGAACACTGAAGCTTTCTTT	CSASQGPNTEAFF
TRBV7-2	TRBJ2-2	.	.	TGTGCCAGCAGCCCACCCGGGGGTCACACCGGGGAGCTGTTTTTT	CASSPPGGHTGELFF
TRBV10-3	TRBJ1-5	few	.	TGTGCCATCAGTGCAGGGGAGAGCAATCAGCCCCAGCATTTT	CAISAGESNQPQHF
TRBV6-4	TRBJ1-2	many	.	TGTGCCAGCAGCGACGGGGGATATGGCTACACCTTC	CASSDGGYGYTF
TRBV20-1	TRBJ1-6	many	TRBD1	TGCAGTGCTGGAAGACAGGGAGGAGGTTCACCCCTCCACTTT	CSAGRQGGGSPLHF
TRBV9	TRBJ2-5	many	.	TGTGCCAGCAGCGTAGAGGGGACACTACAAGAGACCCAGTACTTC	CASSVEGTLQETQYF
TRBV10-3	TRBJ1-1	many	.	TGTGCCACCAGGGGAAGGGTCAACACTGAAGCTTTCTTT	CATRGRVNTEAFF
TRBV5-1	TRBJ2-1	many	.	TGCGCCAGCAGCTTAGCGACAGCCTCTAATGAGCAGTTCTTC	CASSLATASNEQFF
TRBV20-1	TRBJ2-7	many	.	TGCAGTGCTAGTGACGGGCGCTACGAGCAGTACTTC	CSASDGRYEQYF
TRBV4-2	TRBJ1-2	many	.	TGTGCCAGCAGCCAAGTCCCGGGGGGCGGCCGTAGCTACACCTTC	CASSQVPGGGRSYTF
TRBV5-5	TRBJ2-3	many	.	TGTGCCAGCAGTCCTGACGGGCCCACAGATACGCAGTATTTT	CASSPDGPTDTQYF
TRBV10-3	TRBJ2-7	few	TRBD1	TGTGCCATCAGTGAGTTCCCCGGACAGGGAATCCACGAGCAGTACTTC	CAISEFPGQGIHEQYF
TRBV20-1	TRBJ2-7	many	TRBD2	TGCAGTGCTAGAGGGGGACTAGCCTACGAGCAGTACTTC	CSARGGLAYEQYF
TRBV20-1	TRBJ1-6	many	TRBD1	TGCAGTGCGGGGGGACAGGGCTTAAGGTCACCCCTCCACTTT	CSAGGQGLRSPLHF
TRBV2	TRBJ1-1	many	.	TGTGCCAGCACAGGGGCGGGCACTGAAGCTTTCTTT	CASTGAGTEAFF
TRBV6-2/TRBV6-3	TRBJ2-7	many	.	TGTGCCAGCCGACCGCGGACAGAATTCTACGAGCAGTACTTC	CASRPRTEFYEQYF
TRBV20-1	TRBJ1-1	many	.	TGCAGTGCACCCGGAGGACAGTCTTTTGAAGCTTTCTTT	CSAPGGQSFEAFF
TRBV6-5	TRBJ2-1	.	TRBD2	TGTGCCAGCAGTTGGACTAGCGGGGGCGATGAGCAGTTCTTC	CASSWTSGGDEQFF
TRBV12-3/TRBV12-4	TRBJ1-2	many	.	TGTGCCAGCAGTTTCCACCAGCCTTCCCATGGCTACACCTTC	CASSFHQPSHGYTF
TRBV12-3/TRBV12-4	TRBJ2-5	medium-sized	.	TGTGCCAGCAGTTTATACAGGGTGGGGGAAGAGACCCAGTACTTC	CASSLYRVGEETQYF
TRBV20-1	TRBJ2-3	.	TRBD2	TGCAGCTCACCCCGGGGTAGCGGGGGGGCAGATACGCAGTATTTT	CSSPRGSGGADTQYF
TRBV20-1	TRBJ2-5	many	TRBD1	TGCAGTGCCCCTCAGACAGGGGAGTGGACCCAGTACTTC	CSAPQTGEWTQYF
TRBV20-1	TRBJ1-2	many	TRBD1	TGCAGTGCTAGAGGCTTACAGGGGGCGAACTATGGCTACACCTTC	CSARGLQGANYGYTF